The table lists the clone carrying this TCR beta chain with a count of one. TCRdb keeps only in-frame clones here, not all; method: immunoSEQ multiplex PCR. The sample has about 730,000 clones, about two thirds seen once. The CDR3 runs to 15 residues. The germline V and J ends were trimmed by 3 bases and 4 bases, with 11 bases remaining between them. CDR1 and CDR2 (germline): SGHRS, YFSETQ. The data belong to a study of shared clonotypes between healthy human individuals. Sequencing was carried out using memory CD4+ T cells sorted from blood. Regarding subset: CD45RA-negative fraction. The V gene is TRBV5-1, the J gene TRBJ2-6; the D gene is possibly TRBD1 (6 bases). The TCR was taken from a woman aged 25 to 39 in good health. The CDR3 loop is CASSSGDKGANVLTF. The CDR3 coding sequence is TGCGCCAGCAGCTCAGGGGATAAAGGGGCCAACGTCCTGACTTTC.